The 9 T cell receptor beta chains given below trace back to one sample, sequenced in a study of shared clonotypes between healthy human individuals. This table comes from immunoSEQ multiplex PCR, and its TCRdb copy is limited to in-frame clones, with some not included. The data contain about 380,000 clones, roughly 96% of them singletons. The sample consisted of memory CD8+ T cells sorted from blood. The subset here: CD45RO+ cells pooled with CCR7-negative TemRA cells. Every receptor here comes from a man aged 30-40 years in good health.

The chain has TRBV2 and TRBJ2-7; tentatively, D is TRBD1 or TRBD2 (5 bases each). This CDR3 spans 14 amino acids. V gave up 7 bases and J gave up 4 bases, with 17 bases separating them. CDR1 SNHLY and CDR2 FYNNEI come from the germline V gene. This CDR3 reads CASIRDRDAYEQYF. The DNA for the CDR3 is TGTGCCAGCATCAGAGACCGGGACGCTTACGAGCAGTACTTC.

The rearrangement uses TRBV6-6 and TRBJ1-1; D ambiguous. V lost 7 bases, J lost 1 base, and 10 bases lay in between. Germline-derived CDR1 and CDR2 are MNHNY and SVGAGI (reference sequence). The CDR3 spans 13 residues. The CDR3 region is CASIHLWNTEAFF. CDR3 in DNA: TGTGCCAGCATCCACTTGTGGAACACTGAAGCTTTCTTT.

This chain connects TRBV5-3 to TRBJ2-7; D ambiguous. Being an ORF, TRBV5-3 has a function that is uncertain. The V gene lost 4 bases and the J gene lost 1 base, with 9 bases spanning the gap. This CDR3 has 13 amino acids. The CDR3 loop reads CARSIGGSYEQYF. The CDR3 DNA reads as TGTGCCAGAAGCATCGGCGGTTCCTACGAGCAGTACTTC.

CDR3 region: CASSPRTLTYEQYF. For the CDR3, the DNA is TGTGCCAGCAGTCCCCGGACCCTGACCTACGAGCAGTACTTC. J is TRBJ2-7 and V is TRBV28; D not resolved. Looked up from germline, CDR1 is MDHEN and CDR2 is SYDVKM. CDR3 length equals 14 residues. V gave up 5 bases and J gave up 2 bases, with 13 bases separating them.

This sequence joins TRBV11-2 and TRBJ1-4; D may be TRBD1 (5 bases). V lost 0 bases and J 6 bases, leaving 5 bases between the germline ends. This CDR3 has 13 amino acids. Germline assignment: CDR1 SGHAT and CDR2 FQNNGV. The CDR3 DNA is TGTGCCAGCAGCTTAGACAGGGATGAAAAACTGTTTTTT. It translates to CASSLDRDEKLFF.

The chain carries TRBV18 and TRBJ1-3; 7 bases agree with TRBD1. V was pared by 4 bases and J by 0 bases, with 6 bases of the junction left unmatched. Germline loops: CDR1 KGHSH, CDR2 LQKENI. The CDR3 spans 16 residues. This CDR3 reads CASSQGALSSGNTIYF. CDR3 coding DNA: TGTGCCAGCTCACAGGGGGCGCTGAGCTCTGGAAACACCATATATTTT.

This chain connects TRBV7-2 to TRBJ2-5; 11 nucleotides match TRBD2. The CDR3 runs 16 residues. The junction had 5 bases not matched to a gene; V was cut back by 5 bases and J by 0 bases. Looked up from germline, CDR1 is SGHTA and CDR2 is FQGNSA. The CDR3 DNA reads TGTGCCAGCAGCAGCCGACTAGCGGGGTACCAAGAGACCCAGTACTTC. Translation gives CASSSRLAGYQETQYF. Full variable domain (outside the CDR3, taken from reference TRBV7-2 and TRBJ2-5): GAGVSQSPSNKVTEKGKDVELRCDPISGHTALYWYRQSLGQGLEFLIYFQGNSAPDKSGLPSDRFSAERTGGSVSTLTIQRTQQEDSAVYLCASSSRLAGYQETQYFGPGTRLLVL.

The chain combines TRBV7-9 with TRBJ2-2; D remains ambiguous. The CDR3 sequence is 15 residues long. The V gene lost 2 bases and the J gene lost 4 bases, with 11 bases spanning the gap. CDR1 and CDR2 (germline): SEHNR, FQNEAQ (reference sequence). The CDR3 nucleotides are TGTGCCAGCAGCTTAACCCTTCTGGCCACCGGGGAGCTGTTTTTT. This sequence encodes CASSLTLLATGELFF.

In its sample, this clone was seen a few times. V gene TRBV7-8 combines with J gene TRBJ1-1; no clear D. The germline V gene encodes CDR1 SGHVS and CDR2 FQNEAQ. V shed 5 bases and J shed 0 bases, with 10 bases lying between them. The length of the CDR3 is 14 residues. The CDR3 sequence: CASSEAAVNTEAFF. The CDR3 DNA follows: TGTGCCAGCAGCGAGGCGGCGGTGAACACTGAAGCTTTCTTT.